This is a list of T cell receptor beta chains from one sample in a study of shared clonotypes between healthy human individuals. Repertoires were generated with immunoSEQ multiplex PCR, while TCRdb's copy carries only in-frame clones and drops some. The sample lists a few million clones, roughly 92% occurring once. The source material was naive CD4+ T cells from PBMCs. The receptors derive from a man between 18 and 35 years old in good health. Some clones in this sample may be carry-over from other donors' samples. Both conserved end residues are part of each CDR3. Fields, in order: D gene, clone size, J gene, V gene, CDR3 DNA, CDR3 protein. D genes are given only for firm matches. Clone sizes are given selectively: once, few, many, or a class where the clone is expanded.

>.|once|TRBJ2-1|TRBV20-1
TGCAGTGCTCCCTCTCTGAATGAGCAGTTCTTC
CSAPSLNEQFF
>TRBD1|once|TRBJ1-2|TRBV30
TGTGCCTGGAGGACAGGGGGCTTAGATGGCTACACCTTC
CAWRTGGLDGYTF
>.|.|TRBJ1-3|TRBV7-2
TGTGCCAGCAGCTTAGGGGGACTCGGGTCTGGAAACACCATATATTTT
CASSLGGLGSGNTIYF
>TRBD1|.|TRBJ2-7|TRBV5-1
TGCGCCAGCAGTCCAGACAGGGGGCAGGACGAGCAGTACTTC
CASSPDRGQDEQYF
>.|once|TRBJ2-5|TRBV5-1
TGCGCCAGCAGCTTGTTAGTGGAAGAGACCCAGTACTTC
CASSLLVEETQYF
>TRBD2|.|TRBJ2-3|TRBV10-3
TGTGCCATCAGTGAGGGGACTAGCGGGAACCTGGATACGCAGTATTTT
CAISEGTSGNLDTQYF
>.|.|TRBJ2-2|TRBV7-3
TGTGCCAGCGGCCGGGGGACCGGGGAGCTGTTTTTT
CASGRGTGELFF
>.|.|TRBJ1-1|TRBV7-9
TGTGCCAGCAGCGGCGGTGGCACGGCATACACTGAAGCTTTCTTT
CASSGGGTAYTEAFF
>TRBD1|.|TRBJ2-2|TRBV14
TGTGCCAGCGGAGGACAGGGGTCGACCGGGGAGCTGTTTTTT
CASGGQGSTGELFF
>.|.|TRBJ1-4|TRBV28
TGTGCCAGCCGCCTGGGGGGGCAGAGGGGAAAACTGTTTTTT
CASRLGGQRGKLFF
>.|.|TRBJ1-5|TRBV19
TGTGCCAGTAGTATCGGCAATCAGCCCCAGCATTTT
CASSIGNQPQHF
>.|.|TRBJ1-4|TRBV27
TGTGCCAGCAGGGTAGGGCCAACTAATGAAAAACTGTTTTTT
CASRVGPTNEKLFF
>TRBD2|.|TRBJ2-1|TRBV7-3
TGTGCCAGCAGCTGGGGGACTAGCGGGAATGATGAGCAGTTCTTC
CASSWGTSGNDEQFF
>.|.|TRBJ2-1|TRBV7-9
TGTGCCAGCAGCTTAAGGACACATTCCTACAATGAGCAGTTCTTC
CASSLRTHSYNEQFF
>TRBD1|few|TRBJ1-1|TRBV20-1
TGCAGTGCCACGGACAGGGAAGCTTTCTTT
CSATDREAFF
>.|.|TRBJ1-5|TRBV28
TGTGCCAGCAGTTTATTACAGGCCCTCCCGGCAAATCAGCCCCAGCATTTT
CASSLLQALPANQPQHF
>TRBD2|.|TRBJ2-2|TRBV18
TGTGCCAGCTCACTTAGCGGGGCGAACACCGGGGAGCTGTTTTTT
CASSLSGANTGELFF
>.|.|TRBJ2-7|TRBV28
TGTGCCAGCAGTCCACGGGGGGCGCGTCACTTC
CASSPRGARHF
>.|.|TRBJ2-1|TRBV9
TGTGCCAGCAGCGTAGGGGGAACCTACAATGAGCAGTTCTTC
CASSVGGTYNEQFF
>TRBD2|once|TRBJ2-3|TRBV6-4
TGTGCCAGCATTGGAGGACTAGCGGTCACAGATACGCAGTATTTT
CASIGGLAVTDTQYF
>.|.|TRBJ1-1|TRBV30
TGTGCCTGGAGTCCAGGGTTTAGGGGAACTGAAGCTTTCTTT
CAWSPGFRGTEAFF
>.|.|TRBJ1-6|TRBV9
TGTGCCAGCAGCACGGGGGACGGCTATAATTCACCCCTCCACTTT
CASSTGDGYNSPLHF
>TRBD2|.|TRBJ2-2|TRBV11-2
TGTGCCAGCAGCCGCGGGGGGACCGGGGAGCTGTTTTTT
CASSRGGTGELFF
>.|.|TRBJ1-3|TRBV27
TGTGCCAGCAGTCTAGACGCAACCTCTGGAAACACCATATATTTT
CASSLDATSGNTIYF
>.|.|TRBJ2-1|TRBV11-2
TGTGCCAGCAGACCTATTTCCTACAATGAGCAGTTCTTC
CASRPISYNEQFF
>TRBD1|.|TRBJ1-5|TRBV4-1
TGCGCCAGCAGCCAAAGGGGGGACAGGGCTGGCGATCAGCCCCAGCATTTT
CASSQRGDRAGDQPQHF
>.|.|TRBJ1-6|TRBV27
TGTGCCAGCAGTTTATGGGGCACCGCAGGGGTCTCCTATAATTCACCCCTCCACTTT
CASSLWGTAGVSYNSPLHF
>.|once|TRBJ1-5|TRBV9
TGTGCCACTAAGAGAGGGCGGCCTCCCCTAGGGAATCAGCCCCAGCATTTT
CATKRGRPPLGNQPQHF
>.|.|TRBJ2-7|TRBV5-1
TGCGCCAGCAGTAGGGGGGGTTCGGCCTACGAGCAGTACTTC
CASSRGGSAYEQYF
>.|.|TRBJ2-1|TRBV19
TGTGCCAGTAAACGGGAGAGTTACAATGAGCAGTTCTTC
CASKRESYNEQFF
>TRBD1|.|TRBJ2-5|TRBV5-1
TGCGCCAGCAGCGGGCGATCAACAGGGGAAGAGACCCAGTACTTC
CASSGRSTGEETQYF
>.|.|TRBJ2-7|TRBV19
TGTGCCACCTCGGACATCTACGAGCAGTACTTC
CATSDIYEQYF